These 15 T cell receptor beta chains came from one sample sequenced in a study of cytomegalovirus exposure and HLA in healthy donors. The PCR made use of 60 Vbeta and 13 Jbeta primers. Sequenced by immunoSEQ multiplex PCR; TCRdb stores in-frame clones only, minus some. The sample carries some 140,000 clones, around 79% recorded once. Material for sequencing was PBMCs. These receptors came from a female donor in good health and CMV-seronegative.

The chain couples TRBV5-1 to TRBJ2-1; D is uncertain. V was shortened by 0 bases and J by 7 bases, with 5 bases between the two germline ends. The CDR3 sequence is 12 residues long. Looked up from germline, CDR1 is SGHRS and CDR2 is YFSETQ. CDR3 DNA: TGCGCCAGCAGCTTGGTCCGGAATGAGCAGTTCTTC. It yields the protein CASSLVRNEQFF.

V usage is TRBV13 and J usage is TRBJ2-5; tentative D call: TRBD2 (6 bases). V lost 1 base and J 6 bases, leaving 15 bases between the germline ends. CDR1 is PRHDT, CDR2 FYEKMQ, per germline (reference sequence). This CDR3 comprises 15 residues. CDR3 in DNA: TGTGCCAGCAGCTTAGAACTAGCCTCCCTACAGACCCAGTACTTC. Translating gives CASSLELASLQTQYF.

The chain uses TRBV6-6 and TRBJ2-7; 11 nucleotides line up with TRBD2. The V segment lost 0 bases and the J segment 3 bases; nucleotides outside the gene matches: 4. This CDR3 contains 16 residues. Looked up from germline, CDR1 is MNHNY and CDR2 is SVGAGI (reference sequence). The DNA of the CDR3 is TGTGCCAGCAGTTACTCGACTAGCGGGGCAGACTACGAGCAGTACTTC. Its protein is CASSYSTSGADYEQYF.

The chain uses TRBV5-1 and TRBJ1-1; D possibly corresponds to TRBD1 (5 bases). The CDR3 totals 15 residues. The V end lost 1 base, the J end lost 1 base, and 11 bases lay between the germline ends. Germline assignment: CDR1 SGHRS and CDR2 YFSETQ. The CDR3 spells CASSLWGDPNTEAFF. As DNA, the CDR3 is TGCGCCAGCAGCTTGTGGGGGGACCCGAACACTGAAGCTTTCTTT.

V and J are TRBV4-1 and TRBJ1-1, with TRBD1 identical over 8 bases. This CDR3 comprises 16 residues. Germline CDR1 MGHRA, CDR2 YSYEKL. The V gene end was trimmed by 4 bases and the J gene end by 4 bases; junction bases not matched to a gene: 11. This CDR3 is CASSRFPRDRTTEAFF. CDR3 in DNA: TGCGCCAGCAGCCGCTTTCCCCGGGACAGGACCACTGAAGCTTTCTTT.

V usage is TRBV5-1 and J usage is TRBJ2-2; D perhaps matches TRBD1 (5 bases). There are 15 residues in the CDR3. V lost 3 bases and J lost 2, with 11 bases in between. Germline CDR1 SGHRS, CDR2 YFSETQ. In DNA form, the CDR3 reads TGCGCCAGCAGCTGGCAGGGATTCAACACCGGGGAGCTGTTTTTT. This gives the protein CASSWQGFNTGELFF.

The chain is built from TRBV6-5 and TRBJ1-2, with TRBD1 matching 7 bases. CDR3 length: 13 amino acids. With 5 bases clipped from V and 4 bases from J, the junction kept 4 bases outside the gene matches. Germline V CDR1 and CDR2: MNHEY, SVGAGI. The CDR3 here is CASSGDSIYGYTF. For the CDR3, the DNA is TGTGCCAGCAGTGGGGACAGTATCTATGGCTACACCTTC.

CDR3 sequence (DNA): TGTGCCAGCAGGAGAGGTCACGAGCAGTACTTC. Amino acid sequence: CASRRGHEQYF. The chain has TRBV6-5 and TRBJ2-7; D gene uncertain. CDR3 length: 11 amino acids. Trimming left V 6 bases short and J 5 bases short, with 8 bases between. The germline V gene encodes CDR1 MNHEY and CDR2 SVGAGI.

This clone was detected only a few times. This sequence joins TRBV2 and TRBJ2-1; the D is unclear. This CDR3 has 14 amino acids. The V end was cut by 5 bases, the J end by 7 bases, with 15 bases between. Germline V CDR1 and CDR2: SNHLY, FYNNEI. The CDR3 coding sequence is TGTGCCAGCAGTTACCTAGGTCCGCGGAATGAGCAGTTCTTC. As protein: CASSYLGPRNEQFF.

This chain uses TRBV4-3 with TRBJ1-2; D is unresolved. Germline V gene sequence: CDR1 LGHNA, CDR2 YSLEER. The CDR3 extends over 15 amino acids. V was pared by 0 bases and J by 5 bases, with 13 bases between. CDR3 DNA: TGCGCCAGCAGCCAAGAGGTCCGGGGTGGGTATGGCTACACCTTC. It codes for CASSQEVRGGYGYTF.

The rearrangement links TRBV19 to TRBJ2-1; possibly TRBD2 for D (6 bases). The CDR3 is made up of 15 amino acids. The V end was cut by 1 base, the J end by 5 bases, with 12 bases between. CDR1 is LNHDA and CDR2 is SQIVND in the germline V gene (reference sequence). The CDR3 sequence: CASSIGLGLDNEQFF. The DNA of the CDR3 is TGTGCCAGTAGTATAGGGTTGGGACTCGACAATGAGCAGTTCTTC.

V and J are TRBV7-9 and TRBJ1-1; possibly TRBD1 for D (6 bases). V was shortened by 3 bases and J by 0 bases, with 17 bases between the two germline ends. This CDR3 has 17 residues. Germline V CDR1 and CDR2: SEHNR, FQNEAQ (reference sequence). CDR3: CASSFNLSTGLNTEAFF. The CDR3 DNA reads as TGTGCCAGCAGCTTCAATCTATCCACAGGGCTGAACACTGAAGCTTTCTTT.

The chain uses TRBV30 and TRBJ1-6; 7 bases are shared with TRBD1. Germline trimming cut 3 bases from V and 6 bases from J; bases unmatched to any gene: 5. Germline V lookup: CDR1 GTSNPN, CDR2 SVGIG (reference sequence). CDR3 length: 14 residues. CDR3 nucleotides: TGTGCCTGGAGCGGTGGGACAGTTAATTCACCCCTCCACTTT. It specifies CAWSGGTVNSPLHF.

The chain is built from TRBV28 and TRBJ2-5, with 7 bases matching TRBD2. This CDR3 region has 16 residues. V shed 2 bases, J shed 3 bases, and the junction held 9 bases outside the gene matches. In germline, CDR1 is MDHEN, CDR2 SYDVKM. This CDR3 is CASSLLLSGLKETQYF. CDR3 in DNA: TGTGCCAGCAGTTTACTTCTCTCGGGACTAAAAGAGACCCAGTACTTC. Filled out from reference TRBV28 and TRBJ2-5, the complete variable domain reads DVKVTQSSRYLVKRTGEKVFLECVQDMDHENMFWYRQDPGLGLRLIYFSYDVKMKEKGDIPEGYSVSREKKERFSLILESASTNQTSMYLCASSLLLSGLKETQYFGPGTRLLVL.

This clone was seen a few times. CDR3 nucleotide sequence: TGTGCCAGCAGCTTAAGCCGGGACATCTCTGGAAACACCATATATTTT. Residues: CASSLSRDISGNTIYF. This chain uses TRBV7-9 with TRBJ1-3; D possibly corresponds to TRBD1 (6 bases). V gave up 2 bases and J gave up 0 bases, with 11 bases separating them. The CDR3 covers 16 residues. Germline loops: CDR1 SEHNR, CDR2 FQNEAQ (reference sequence).